This T cell receptor (beta chain) emerged from a study of blood T cells in healthy people across ages (dated by TCRdb to the mid-2010s). Describing the broader study: In model experiments, roughly one uniquely barcoded TCR beta cDNA molecule per two T cells was captured by template switching. Two additional independent replicas of 1 million unique cDNA reads from the same blood draw were analyzed for two donors (one aged 18 to 30 and one aged 80 or older). Four age groups were formed from the donors: young (average about 15 years), middle-aged (approximately 40), aged (around 68) and long-lived (about 80). To avoid experimental bias, donors of different ages were spread randomly across the sequencing lanes. Using deep sequencing normalized with unique cDNA molecular identifiers, the study measured how TCR beta repertoire diversity changes with age.

Systemically healthy Caucasian individuals from Russia, some 40 in total and aged roughly 6 to 100 years, were included as donors. Each donor gave ten milliliters of peripheral blood, drawn into EDTA-treated Vacutainer tubes. Ficoll-Paque density-gradient centrifugation was used to isolate PBMCs, with at least 6.5 million per sample. Trizol reagent was used to extract total RNA from the PBMCs, yielding at least 5 micrograms per sample. Naive CD45RAhigh/CD27high T cell percentages were measured by flow cytometry on a PBMC aliquot from every donor. General study outcomes and caveats: Because the CMV infection status of the donors was unknown, age-related changes in expanded clonotypes may potentially have been confounded. Observed TCR beta diversity per million T cells fell roughly linearly with age, and a significant reduction was already apparent by age roughly 40. Total diversity estimates from one million sequenced T cells were considered lower bounds and underestimates. Since profiling was done on bulk unsorted PBMCs, naive and antigen-experienced compartments could not be conclusively compared. Compared with the aged group, the long-lived group had more naive CD4+ T cells, fewer expanded clones and increased TCR diversity, a pattern suggesting age selection. Observed TCR beta diversity correlated strongly with the percentage of naive T cells measured by flow cytometry.

Libraries were constructed by 5' RACE. TCRdb records Illumina HiSeq 2500 as the sequencer. The second PCR ran for roughly 7 to 11 cycles and used a J-beta primer mix along with a sample-barcoded 5' primer. A unique molecular identifier was introduced onto each TCR beta cDNA molecule by a template-switch 5' adaptor carrying 12 random nucleotides. Each sample yielded at least 2.5 million CDR3-containing paired-end reads. First-strand cDNA was synthesized from all RNA with the Mint cDNA synthesis kit, primed by a TRBC-specific oligonucleotide. After uracil-DNA glycosylase treatment, a first 18-cycle PCR used universal primers M1SS and BC2_uni_R on all cDNA. As for the original processing: For normalization, 1 million high-quality reads, each with a distinct molecular identifier, were randomly selected from each sample. Instead of being binned into consensus sequences, reads that shared molecular identifiers were thrown out. MiTCR, set to a Q25 quality threshold and the strictest error-elimination algorithm, was used for CDR3 identification, clonotype clustering and error correction. Lower-bound total TCR beta diversity was estimated with a nonparametric unseen species model using Euler transformation. TCRdb reworked the public reads: Q25 trimming with fastp, MiXCR clone assembly, productive beta chains retained. Every entry covers one CDR3 protein and lists the most common genes and DNA from its rows. The authors' filters were not applied to this entry. The sample includes some 1.5 million distinct CDR3 sequences, with roughly 27% observed a single time. The ten largest clones represent approximately 7.7% of the sample.

This clonotype was detected ten times or more. Its antigen specificity is not known. Base qualities were left out, and no much larger clone turns up one base away. The cysteine opens and the phenylalanine closes a CDR3 of 19 amino acids. The sequence is cut down to CDR3 DNA, 57 bases in frame from base 1. V trim: 5 bases; J trim: 3 bases; unmatched bases: 19. For CDR1 and CDR2, the germline V gene lists SGHAT and FQNNGV. Rearrangement joined TRBV11-2 to TRBJ2-5; 9 nucleotides in the junction match TRBD2. The sequence was collected from a woman in her twenties or thirties in good health. The sequencing input was blood. The nucleotides are TGTGCCAGCAGCCCGCCGGTCGTGGCGGGGGGGCGGTGGAAAGAGACCCAGTACTTC. It translates to CASSPPVVAGGRWKETQYF.